The 6 T cell receptor beta chains given below trace back to one sample, sequenced in a study of T cell responses to AZD1222 COVID-19 vaccine. Data came from immunoSEQ multiplex PCR; TCRdb stores just in-frame clones and leaves some out. The data show approximately 140,000 clones, about 90% seen once. Sequenced material: peripheral blood, taken 28 days after the second AZD1222 dose. These receptors all come from an adult who received the AZD1222 COVID-19 vaccine.

The chain has TRBV7-2 and TRBJ1-1, with a tentative D call TRBD1 (5 bases). Germline V gene lookup returns CDR1 SGHTA and CDR2 FQGNSA. With 5 bases removed from V and 2 bases from J, the gap between germline ends came to 12 bases. The CDR3 is made up of 14 amino acids. This CDR3 is CASSPFDSNTEAFF. CDR3 coding DNA: TGTGCCAGCAGCCCCTTCGACAGTAACACTGAAGCTTTCTTT. Together with reference TRBV7-2 and TRBJ1-1, the CDR3 gives the full variable domain: GAGVSQSPSNKVTEKGKDVELRCDPISGHTALYWYRQSLGQGLEFLIYFQGNSAPDKSGLPSDRFSAERTGGSVSTLTIQRTQQEDSAVYLCASSPFDSNTEAFFGQGTRLTVV.

The chain uses TRBV11-3 and TRBJ2-5, with 14 bases aligning to TRBD2. Germline assignment: CDR1 SGHNT and CDR2 YENEEA. V was pared by 0 bases and J by 3 bases, with 3 bases of the junction left unmatched. The CDR3 covers 17 residues. CDR3 sequence (DNA): TGTGCCAGCAGCTTAGATCTGACTAGCGGGAGGGAAGAGACCCAGTACTTC. Translating it yields CASSLDLTSGREETQYF.

The genes are TRBV18 and TRBJ1-2; D is possibly TRBD1 (6 bases). Germline V gene data show CDR1 as KGHSH and CDR2 as LQKENI. The CDR3 totals 15 residues. V lost 0 bases and J lost 4, with 12 bases in between. Here the CDR3 reads CASSPPTGAGYGYTF. The CDR3, as DNA: TGTGCCAGCTCACCACCGACGGGGGCCGGCTATGGCTACACCTTC.

This chain links TRBV27 with TRBJ1-2; 10 positions match TRBD1. The CDR3 extends over 13 amino acids. Germline lookup yields CDR1 MNHEY and CDR2 SMNVEV (reference sequence). With V trimmed by 6 bases and J by 8 bases, 6 bases remained unmatched. The CDR3 region has the DNA TGTGCCAGCAGCCGGGACAGGGGATTGGGCTACACCTTC. Translated: CASSRDRGLGYTF.

V usage is TRBV18 and J usage is TRBJ1-3; tentatively, D is TRBD1 (5 bases). This CDR3 is built from 14 residues. V lost 5 bases, J lost 4 bases, and 12 bases lay in between. Germline V gene data show CDR1 as KGHSH and CDR2 as LQKENI. The CDR3 region is CASSSGSGGNTIYF. The CDR3 coding sequence is TGTGCCAGCTCATCAGGGTCCGGGGGAAACACCATATATTTT.

The chain carries TRBV5-1 and TRBJ2-2, with 8 nucleotides matching TRBD1. CDR1 and CDR2 (germline): SGHRS, YFSETQ. Losses at the gene ends were 2 bases for V and 6 bases for J; bases not matched to a gene: 6. CDR3 length: 15 amino acids. Written as DNA, the CDR3 is TGCGCCAGCAGCTTCGGGCAGGGGGCGCCCGGGGAGCTGTTTTTT. It specifies CASSFGQGAPGELFF.